This TCR beta chain is drawn from a study of CD8+ T cells in alopecia areata. Extracted from the samples, RNA was reverse transcribed into cDNA to serve as the sequencing template. Generated by immunoSEQ multiplex PCR, the TCRdb table keeps only in-frame clones and is missing some. The sample has about 190,000 clones; around 60% are singletons. The treatment was: oral pan-JAK inhibitor, 5-10 mg twice daily. The receptor was isolated from a human donor with alopecia areata. This specimen was CD4+ T cells sorted from blood, taken at week 4, from a patient treated with tofacitinib.

CDR3 DNA sequence: TGTGCCAGCAGCCTAACTAATGAAAAACTGTTTTTT. Translation gives CASSLTNEKLFF. V usage is TRBV7-9 and J usage is TRBJ1-4; the D is unclear. Germline lookup yields CDR1 SEHNR and CDR2 FQNEAQ (reference sequence). The length of the CDR3 is 12 residues. The V and J ends lost 5 bases and 1 base respectively, with 2 bases between them.